Listed below are T cell receptor beta chains from one sample, sequenced in a study of T cells in Graves' hyperthyroidism and ophthalmopathy. TCRdb processed the multiplex PCR reads anew with MiXCR; each CDR3 protein has one entry. The table records fewer than 700,000 distinct CDR3 sequences, roughly a sixth of them present only once. The sample comprised blood. These receptors were collected from a woman under 30 with Graves' ophthalmopathy. Both conserved end residues are part of each CDR3. The D gene is left open where the match is weak. Clone size is not always given. Where it is, it says once, few, many or a class for expanded clones.

DNA,CDR3,J,V,size,D
TGTGCCTGGTCCATAGTCGAGAGCTCCTACAATGAGCAGTTCTTC,CAWSIVESSYNEQFF,TRBJ2-1,TRBV30,many,.
TGCAGTGCTAGAGATCTGGGGGGGGCGCAGTACTTC,CSARDLGGAQYF,TRBJ2-7,TRBV20-1,many,.
TGTGCCAGTAGTAAGGGACTAGCGGGGGGCACAGATACGCAGTATTTT,CASSKGLAGGTDTQYF,TRBJ2-3,TRBV19,few,TRBD2
TGCAGCGTTGGGACACCCCAGCGTCTCTACGAGCAGTACTTC,CSVGTPQRLYEQYF,TRBJ2-7,TRBV29-1,few,.
TGTGCCAGCAGTTCTTGGGGTAGGGGGAATGAAAAACTGTTTTTT,CASSSWGRGNEKLFF,TRBJ1-4,TRBV28,few,.
TGTGCCAGCAGCCAAGAGTCACGCTACAATGAGCAGTTCTTC,CASSQESRYNEQFF,TRBJ2-1,TRBV3-1,.,.
TGTGCCAGCAGCTTAGGGACACACCAAGAGACCCAGTACTTC,CASSLGTHQETQYF,TRBJ2-5,TRBV7-6,many,.
TGCGCCAGCAGCCAAGTGACAGGCCTTGATGGCTACACCTTC,CASSQVTGLDGYTF,TRBJ1-2,TRBV4-1,few,.
TGTGCCAGCATCGGGGCCGAATCTAAGCATTCACCCCTCCACTTT,CASIGAESKHSPLHF,TRBJ1-6,TRBV2,many,.
TGTGCCATCAGTGAGGACAGGGGACCCTACGAGCAGTACTTC,CAISEDRGPYEQYF,TRBJ2-7,TRBV10-3,.,TRBD1
TGTGCCAGCAGCTTAGTTAAGGAGTTTAGTAGGATCACGCAGTATTTT,CASSLVKEFSRITQYF,TRBJ2-3,TRBV13,many,.
TGCGCCAGCAGCCTAACCGGGACGCACCAAGAGACCCAGTACTTC,CASSLTGTHQETQYF,TRBJ2-5,TRBV5-1,few,.
TGCAGTGCTAGAGATCCCAGGTGGCCGAACACTGAAGCTTTCTTT,CSARDPRWPNTEAFF,TRBJ1-1,TRBV20-1,many,.
TGTGCCTGGAGTGTTCAGCAGGCAGGGGTCTACGAGCAGTACTTC,CAWSVQQAGVYEQYF,TRBJ2-7,TRBV30,few,.
TGTGCCAGCAGTCCCGACGCCGGGAATGAAAAACTGTTTTTT,CASSPDAGNEKLFF,TRBJ1-4,TRBV6-2/TRBV6-3,.,.
TGTGCCAGCAGCCAAGGCCCCTCAGGGGTGGTTGAGCAGTTCTTC,CASSQGPSGVVEQFF,TRBJ2-1,TRBV4-2,few,.
TGTGCCAGCAGCAAGGGACAGGGGGCGGCCGGAGCTTTCTTT,CASSKGQGAAGAFF,TRBJ1-1,TRBV11-2,.,TRBD1
TGCGCCAGCAGCTGGGGCACCTATTACACCGGGGAGCTGTTTTTT,CASSWGTYYTGELFF,TRBJ2-2,TRBV5-1,once,.
TGCAGTGCTAGAGATTTGGCGGGTAGCTCCTACAATGAGCAGTTCTTC,CSARDLAGSSYNEQFF,TRBJ2-1,TRBV20-1,many,.
TGTGCCAGCTCACCAGCACAGAATCAGCCCCAGCATTTT,CASSPAQNQPQHF,TRBJ1-5,TRBV18,many,.
TGTGCCAGCAGTTCCGACCCGGGACAGGGTAACTATGGCTACACCTTC,CASSSDPGQGNYGYTF,TRBJ1-2,TRBV7-8,.,TRBD1
TGTGCCAGCAGTTGGGTCGCCACAGATACGCAGTATTTT,CASSWVATDTQYF,TRBJ2-3,TRBV27,many,.
TGTGCCATCAGTGAACCCGGTAGTGGCTACACCTTC,CAISEPGSGYTF,TRBJ1-2,TRBV10-3,many,.
TGCAGTGCTGGGACTTGGGACAGCTACGAGCAGTACTTC,CSAGTWDSYEQYF,TRBJ2-7,TRBV20-1,.,.
TGTGCCAGCAGCCAAGATCAATCTAGCGGATACAATGAGCAGTTCTTC,CASSQDQSSGYNEQFF,TRBJ2-1,TRBV4-2,few,TRBD2
TGCAGTGCTAGCTACTATACCTACGAGCAGTACTTC,CSASYYTYEQYF,TRBJ2-7,TRBV20-1,many,.
TGTGCTTGGAGGACAGGGACCTACAATGAGCAGTTCTTC,CAWRTGTYNEQFF,TRBJ2-1,TRBV30,many,TRBD1
TGTGCCTGGAGCCGGACAGGCCCCCCACCCCTCCACTTT,CAWSRTGPPPLHF,TRBJ1-6,TRBV30,.,TRBD1
TGTGCCAGCAGCTTAGCTAGCGGGGGCACAGATACGCAGTATTTT,CASSLASGGTDTQYF,TRBJ2-3,TRBV5-1,.,TRBD2
TGTGCCTGGAGTGTACTTCAGGGTGGTGGTTCACCCCTCCACTTT,CAWSVLQGGGSPLHF,TRBJ1-6,TRBV30,once,.
TGTGCCAGCAGTTTACGCCTACCGAGTCAGCCCCAGCATTTT,CASSLRLPSQPQHF,TRBJ1-5,TRBV28,.,.
TGTGCCAGCAGCCAAGGGGGGGGGAACACTGAAGCTTTCTTT,CASSQGGGNTEAFF,TRBJ1-1,TRBV4-2,many,.
TGCAGCGCCACGAACCCCTTACAGGGGAACTATGGCTACACCTTC,CSATNPLQGNYGYTF,TRBJ1-2,TRBV29-1,many,TRBD1
TGTGCCAGCAGTCCTTCGACGCAGTTGTTCACAGATACGCAGTATTTT,CASSPSTQLFTDTQYF,TRBJ2-3,TRBV28,many,.
TGCAGTGCTACCGGGGGGTCTAGCCGATCCTACGAGCAGTACTTC,CSATGGSSRSYEQYF,TRBJ2-7,TRBV20-1,.,TRBD2
TGTGCCTGGAGTCCACACGGGGGTAGCACCGGGGAGCTGTTTTTT,CAWSPHGGSTGELFF,TRBJ2-2,TRBV30,many,.
TGTGCCAGCAGTTTAGGGATATGGAATGAGCAGTTCTTC,CASSLGIWNEQFF,TRBJ2-1,TRBV12-3/TRBV12-4,many,.
TGTGCCAGCAGTGCGCCCGATACCGGTGGAAACACCATATATTTT,CASSAPDTGGNTIYF,TRBJ1-3,TRBV28,many,.
TGTGCCAGTAGTACAGGACAGGGTCGCACTGAAGCTTTCTTT,CASSTGQGRTEAFF,TRBJ1-1,TRBV19,.,TRBD1
TGTGCCAGCAGTTACCGGGGAGGTACTAATGAAAAACTGTTTTTT,CASSYRGGTNEKLFF,TRBJ1-4,TRBV6-2/TRBV6-3,few,.
TGTGCCAGCAGCGTAGTACCGAGACAGGGGGCGGGCGAGCAGTACTTC,CASSVVPRQGAGEQYF,TRBJ2-7,TRBV11-2,.,TRBD1
TGTGCCAGCAGGGGGGAGCTGAGCACTGAAGCTTTCTTT,CASRGELSTEAFF,TRBJ1-1,TRBV7-3,.,.
TGTGCCAGCAGCCCCCATGGTACTGACTCACCCCTCCACTTT,CASSPHGTDSPLHF,TRBJ1-6,TRBV3-1,.,.
TGTGCCAGCAGACCCCTAGAACAGGGCCTGTACTTC,CASRPLEQGLYF,TRBJ2-5,TRBV7-9,few,.
TGCAGTGCTTCACCGGGTAATGAAAAACTGTTTTTT,CSASPGNEKLFF,TRBJ1-4,TRBV20-1,.,.
TGCGCCAGCACAGACAGGGGGTACAATGAGCAGTTCTTC,CASTDRGYNEQFF,TRBJ2-1,TRBV4-1,.,TRBD1
TGTGCCAGCAGTTACAGCCCGGGGAGCTTGGAGCAGTACTTC,CASSYSPGSLEQYF,TRBJ2-7,TRBV27,.,.
TGTGCCAGCAGCTTAGTGGGACAGGGGGCGTTCAAAAACATTCAGTACTTC,CASSLVGQGAFKNIQYF,TRBJ2-4,TRBV7-2,once,TRBD1
TGTGCCAGCAGTGGAAGACAGGCCGGACAAGAGACCCAGTACTTC,CASSGRQAGQETQYF,TRBJ2-5,TRBV6-1,many,.
TGTGCCAGCAGTTTACGGGCCGGGCGGCTGGAGACCCAGTACTTC,CASSLRAGRLETQYF,TRBJ2-5,TRBV27,.,.
TGTGCCAGCAGTGAATTGAACCCGTGGGCTGAAGCTTTCTTT,CASSELNPWAEAFF,TRBJ1-1,TRBV25-1,few,.
TGTGCCAGCAGTTACTCGGGCGGGGAGCTGTTTTTT,CASSYSGGELFF,TRBJ2-2,TRBV6-5,few,.
TGCAGTGCTTCCTATAAGTTAGCGGGAGTGGAGACCCAGTACTTC,CSASYKLAGVETQYF,TRBJ2-5,TRBV20-1,few,TRBD2